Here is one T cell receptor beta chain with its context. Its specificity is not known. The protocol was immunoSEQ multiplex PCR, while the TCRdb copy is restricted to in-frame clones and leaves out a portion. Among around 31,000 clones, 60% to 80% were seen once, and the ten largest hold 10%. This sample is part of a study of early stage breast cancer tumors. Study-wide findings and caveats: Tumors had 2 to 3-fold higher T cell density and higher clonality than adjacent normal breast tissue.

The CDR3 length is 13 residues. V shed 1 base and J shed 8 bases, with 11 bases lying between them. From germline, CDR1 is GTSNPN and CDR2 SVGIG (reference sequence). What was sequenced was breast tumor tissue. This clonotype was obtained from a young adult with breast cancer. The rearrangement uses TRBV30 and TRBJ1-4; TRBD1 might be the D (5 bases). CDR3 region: CAWSANRGEKLFF. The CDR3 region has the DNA TGTGCCTGGAGTGCTAACCGGGGCGAAAAACTGTTTTTT.